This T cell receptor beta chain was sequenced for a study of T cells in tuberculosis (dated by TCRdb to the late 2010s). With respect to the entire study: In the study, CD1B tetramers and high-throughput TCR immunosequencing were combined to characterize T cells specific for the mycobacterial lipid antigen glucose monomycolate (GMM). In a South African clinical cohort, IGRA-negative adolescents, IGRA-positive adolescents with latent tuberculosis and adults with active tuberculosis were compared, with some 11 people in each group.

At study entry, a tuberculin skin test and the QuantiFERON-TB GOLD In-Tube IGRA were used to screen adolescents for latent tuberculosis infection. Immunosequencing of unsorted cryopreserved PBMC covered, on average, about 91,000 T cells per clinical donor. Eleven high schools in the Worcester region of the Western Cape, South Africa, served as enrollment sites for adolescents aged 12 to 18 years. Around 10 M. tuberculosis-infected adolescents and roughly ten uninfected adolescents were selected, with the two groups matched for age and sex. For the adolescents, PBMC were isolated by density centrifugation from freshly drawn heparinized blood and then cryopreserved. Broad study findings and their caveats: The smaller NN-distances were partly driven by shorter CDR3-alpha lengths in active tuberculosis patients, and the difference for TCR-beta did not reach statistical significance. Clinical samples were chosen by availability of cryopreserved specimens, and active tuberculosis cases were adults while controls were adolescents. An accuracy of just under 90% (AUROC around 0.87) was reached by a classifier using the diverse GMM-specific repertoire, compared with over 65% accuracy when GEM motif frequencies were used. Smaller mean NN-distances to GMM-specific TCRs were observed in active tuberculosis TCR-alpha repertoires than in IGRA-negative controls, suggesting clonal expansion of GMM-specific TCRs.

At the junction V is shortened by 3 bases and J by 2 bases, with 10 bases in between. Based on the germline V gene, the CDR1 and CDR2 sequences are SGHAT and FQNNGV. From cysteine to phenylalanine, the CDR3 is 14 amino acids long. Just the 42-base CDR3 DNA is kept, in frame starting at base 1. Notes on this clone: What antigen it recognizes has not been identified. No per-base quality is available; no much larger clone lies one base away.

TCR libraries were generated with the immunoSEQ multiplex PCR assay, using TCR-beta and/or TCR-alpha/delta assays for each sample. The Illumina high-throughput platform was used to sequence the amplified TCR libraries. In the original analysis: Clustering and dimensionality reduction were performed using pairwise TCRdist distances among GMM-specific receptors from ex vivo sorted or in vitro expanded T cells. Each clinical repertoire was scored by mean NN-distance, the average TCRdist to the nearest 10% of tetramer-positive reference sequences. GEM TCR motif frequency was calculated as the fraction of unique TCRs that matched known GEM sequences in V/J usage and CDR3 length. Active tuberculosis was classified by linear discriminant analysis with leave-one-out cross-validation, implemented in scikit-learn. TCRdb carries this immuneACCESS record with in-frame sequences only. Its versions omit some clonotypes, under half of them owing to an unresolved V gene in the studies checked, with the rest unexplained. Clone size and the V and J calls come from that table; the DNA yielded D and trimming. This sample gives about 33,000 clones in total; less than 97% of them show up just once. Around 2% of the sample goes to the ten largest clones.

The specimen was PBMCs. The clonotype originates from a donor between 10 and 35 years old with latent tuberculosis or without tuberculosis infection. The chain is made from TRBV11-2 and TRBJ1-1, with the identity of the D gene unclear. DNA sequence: TGTGCCAGCAGCTTCGGTAACGGTAACACTGAAGCTTTCTTT. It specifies CASSFGNGNTEAFF.